This T cell receptor (beta chain) emerged from a study of blood T cells in healthy people across ages. Study-level points and caveats: Diversity of TCR beta correlated strongly with naive T cell percentage.

Alongside a J-beta primer mix, a sample-barcoded 5' primer served in a second PCR lasting about 7 to 11 cycles. In TCRdb, the 5' RACE reads were re-called with MiXCR into one record per CDR3 protein. Here the sample spans 700,000 or so distinct CDR3 sequences, around 38% being singletons. This CDR3 region has 14 residues. The V and J ends lost 5 bases and 7 bases respectively, with 17 bases between them. Germline CDR1 MNHEY, CDR2 SVGAGI. In regard to this clonotype: Its antigen is still unknown.

The V gene is TRBV6-5, the J gene TRBJ2-5; no clear D gene. The source is an older man in good health. The sequencing input was blood. The CDR3 coding sequence is TGTGCCAGCAGTCAGGACGCCTTTTCAAGGACCCAGTACTTC. Its protein product is CASSQDAFSRTQYF.